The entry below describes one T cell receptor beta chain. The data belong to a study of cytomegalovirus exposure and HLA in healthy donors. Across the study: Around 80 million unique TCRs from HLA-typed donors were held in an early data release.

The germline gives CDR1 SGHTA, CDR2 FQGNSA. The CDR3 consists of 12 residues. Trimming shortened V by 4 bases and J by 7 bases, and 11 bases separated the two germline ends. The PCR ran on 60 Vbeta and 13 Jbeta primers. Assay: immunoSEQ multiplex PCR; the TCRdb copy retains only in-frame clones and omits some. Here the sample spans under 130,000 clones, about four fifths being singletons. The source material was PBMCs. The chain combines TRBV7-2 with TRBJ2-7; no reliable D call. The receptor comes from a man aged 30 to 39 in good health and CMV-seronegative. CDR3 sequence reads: CASSSISWEQYF. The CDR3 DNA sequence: TGTGCCAGCAGCTCTATAAGTTGGGAGCAGTACTTC.